This T cell receptor (beta chain) was observed in a study of blood T cells in healthy people across ages. General study points: Donors of long life had a larger count of naive CD4+ cells and greater diversity than aged donors. Researchers said unsorted PBMCs prevented a conclusive naive versus antigen-experienced comparison.

In this sample, this clonotype turned up a few times. What it binds is unknown. The use of a sample-barcoded 5' primer and a J-beta primer mix characterized a second PCR of about 7 to 12 cycles. Every single cDNA molecule received a tag from a template-switch adaptor with 12 random nucleotides. Sequencing recovered at least 2.5 million CDR3-containing paired-end reads from each sample. TCRdb reanalysed the 5' RACE reads using MiXCR and keeps one entry per CDR3 protein. The profile covers approximately 2,000,000 distinct CDR3 sequences, with about two fifths appearing a single time and 20% to 25% taken by the ten largest. Germline V lookup: CDR1 SGHVS, CDR2 FQNEAQ. The CDR3 contains 14 residues. V shed 5 bases and J shed 3 bases, with 11 bases lying between them.

This sequence was found in a human donor in good health. The rearrangement links TRBV7-8 to TRBJ1-5, with D unresolved. Sequencing was done on a sample of blood. The CDR3 DNA reads as TGTGCCAGCAGCCCGGACGGATTCAATCAGCCCCAGCATTTT. It is translated as CASSPDGFNQPQHF.